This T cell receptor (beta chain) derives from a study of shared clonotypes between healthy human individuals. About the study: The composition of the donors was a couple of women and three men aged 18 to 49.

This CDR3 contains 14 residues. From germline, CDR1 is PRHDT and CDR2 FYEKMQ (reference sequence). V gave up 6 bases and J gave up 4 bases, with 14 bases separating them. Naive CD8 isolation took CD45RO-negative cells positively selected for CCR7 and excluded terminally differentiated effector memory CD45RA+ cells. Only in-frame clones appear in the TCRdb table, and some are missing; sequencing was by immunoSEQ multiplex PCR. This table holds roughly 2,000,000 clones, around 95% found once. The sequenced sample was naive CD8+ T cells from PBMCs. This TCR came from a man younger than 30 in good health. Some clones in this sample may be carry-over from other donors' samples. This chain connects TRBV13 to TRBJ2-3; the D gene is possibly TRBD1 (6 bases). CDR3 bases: TGTGCCAGCAGATCAGGGGTTCTGGCAGATACGCAGTATTTT. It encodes CASRSGVLADTQYF.